The clone carrying this T cell receptor (beta chain) was counted between two and nine times. Antigen unknown. The time point is: recipient sample about 28 days before transplant, after cytoreduction. Blood collection times were about day -28 and days 30, 100, 180 posttransplant. TCRdb keeps only in-frame clones here, not all; method: immunoSEQ multiplex PCR. The sample lists about 45,000 clones, approximately 82% seen once, with about 5.4% in the top ten. The CDR3 sequence is 15 residues long. Trimming pared 1 base from V and 5 bases from J, leaving 14 bases between. Germline V CDR1 and CDR2: SNHLY, FYNNEI. This record comes from a study of T cell clonotyping in hematopoietic cell transplantation. Study background: Recipients' pretransplant samples followed cytoreduction. Regarding the study as a whole: Without cell sorting, CD4 versus CD8 contributions remain unresolved. Recipient TCR diversity dropped after transplant; expanded clonotypes rose from day 30 to 180.

Here the sequenced sample was peripheral blood mononuclear cells, taken before stem cell transplant. This TCR was recovered from a man in his fifties or sixties with myelodysplastic syndrome. Some clones in this sample may be carry-over from other donors' samples. The chain joins TRBV2 to TRBJ2-5, with a tentative D call TRBD2 (6 bases). CDR3 protein: CASSEGDFARETQYF. In nucleotides, the CDR3 is TGTGCCAGCAGTGAAGGGGACTTTGCGCGGGAGACCCAGTACTTC.